The T cell receptor (beta chain) described here comes from a study of T-cell memory formation after mild COVID-19. Study background: Among the donors, TCR clusters were largely specific to each donor.

General study points: Mainly in CM and EM were contracting CD4+ clones; CD8+ were in EMRA. A second wave of clones peaked on day 37, and their SARS-CoV-2 specificity went unconfirmed.

Concerning this clonotype itself: No antigen is known for it.

This CDR3 has 14 residues. The V segment lost 7 bases and the J segment 8 bases; nucleotides outside the gene matches: 13. Germline V gene data show CDR1 as SNHLY and CDR2 as FYNNEI. TCRdb re-called the 5' RACE reads through MiXCR, storing one row per CDR3 protein. The table shows about 560,000 distinct CDR3 sequences, with roughly 18% occurring only once. This chain links TRBV2 with TRBJ1-2; 7 bases line up with TRBD1. The TCR comes from an adult woman who had mild COVID-19 (a few samples of this study predate the infection). Cell type and time point are not known. The sequencing input was PBMCs or a T cell subset sorted from them (not recorded which). CDR3 in DNA: TGTGCCAGCACTGCCTCCCGACAGGGAGGGGGCTACACCTTC. The encoded protein is CASTASRQGGGYTF.